The T cell receptor beta chain under discussion was sequenced for a study of cytomegalovirus exposure and HLA in healthy donors. Regarding this clone: Its specificity is unknown.

13 Jbeta primers and 60 Vbeta primers were used for the PCR. Using immunoSEQ multiplex PCR, the repertoire was profiled, and TCRdb retains in-frame clones only, with some absent. The table has approximately 150,000 clones, about three quarters seen once. Study-wide results and caveats: Later work found most CMV-associated TCR beta chains apparently HLA-restricted. Overall, some 160 TCR beta chains were annotated as cytomegalovirus-associated. With later analysis, a missense DCLRE1C variant became linked to TCR beta V- and J-gene trimming. Sequence variants that were highly shared formed a cluster that was likely a sequencing artifact.

The receptor was derived from a young man in good health and CMV-seropositive. Source material: PBMCs.

CDR3 loop: CASRGTGSNQPQHF. The CDR3 nucleotides read TGTGCCAGCAGGGGGACAGGTAGCAATCAGCCCCAGCATTTT. The chain employs TRBV6-1 and TRBJ1-5, with 8 bases that match TRBD1. This CDR3 comprises 14 residues. Germline CDR1 is MNHNS and CDR2 is SASEGT. Germline trimming cut 6 bases from V and 0 bases from J; bases unmatched to any gene: 1.